This is a list of T cell receptor beta chains from one sample in a study of shared clonotypes between healthy human individuals. Data came from immunoSEQ multiplex PCR; TCRdb stores just in-frame clones and leaves some out. Among millions of clones, just over 90% were seen once, and the ten largest hold more than 1.5%. The sample consisted of naive CD8+ T cells from PBMCs. All receptors come from a man younger than 30 in good health. Some clones in this sample may be carry-over from other donors' samples. Each CDR3 is given with its conserved first and last residue.

J | V | CDR3
TRBJ1-1 | TRBV16 | CASSFGLAMNTEAFF
TRBJ2-2 | TRBV28 | CASSPGSDTGELFF
TRBJ1-3 | TRBV18 | CASSPPLTTSGNTIYF
TRBJ2-1 | TRBV27 | CASSLSMAPDRVVYNEQFF
TRBJ2-7 | TRBV5-6 | CASSLADFLHRYEQYF
TRBJ2-3 | TRBV2 | CASISSSASTDTQYF
TRBJ1-2 | TRBV7-2 | CASSLAGTVYGYTF
TRBJ2-2 | TRBV19 | CASMRLLTGELFF
TRBJ2-7 | TRBV27 | CASNVRRGWNYEQYF
TRBJ1-2 | TRBV9 | CASSPRDRGSYGYTF
TRBJ1-5 | TRBV11-2 | CASSLGPGPGNQPQHF
TRBJ2-1 | TRBV5-6 | CASSLASGRPMQFF
TRBJ2-1 | TRBV9 | CASSVARGNYEQFF
TRBJ2-7 | TRBV4-3 | CASSPNLAGLHEQYF
TRBJ1-1 | TRBV6-6 | CASSPDRVRTEAFF
TRBJ2-5 | TRBV28 | CASSPGLAGVRETQYF
TRBJ2-7 | TRBV7-3 | CASSFFGTSEQYF
TRBJ1-5 | TRBV23-1 | CASSQRTDGSPNQPQHF
TRBJ1-3 | TRBV28 | CASSLPPGQGTGNTIYF
TRBJ1-1 | TRBV9 | CASSVFWYTEAFF
TRBJ2-2 | TRBV11-2 | CASSLARRGGELFF
TRBJ2-5 | TRBV7-7 | CASSLRTSGKRETQYF
TRBJ2-1 | TRBV2 | CASSPFTDEQFF
TRBJ2-3 | TRBV29-1 | CSVDDREFGDTQYF
TRBJ1-1 | TRBV5-5 | CASSLYAGMNTEAFF
TRBJ2-1 | TRBV27 | CASSTGSSYNEQFF
TRBJ1-1 | TRBV27 | CASKRTPGGGTEAFF
TRBJ1-1 | TRBV10-3 | CAISEKPMNTEAFF
TRBJ2-2 | TRBV27 | CASSPGLAGGRNTGELFF
TRBJ1-1 | TRBV29-1 | CSARLGTEAFF
TRBJ1-4 | TRBV4-3 | CASSQGLRIVGEKLFF
TRBJ2-5 | TRBV28 | CASSLVGERVSIGETQYF
TRBJ2-7 | TRBV5-1 | CASSLEGYDEQYF
TRBJ1-1 | TRBV7-9 | CASSSRGVTEAFF
TRBJ2-1 | TRBV19 | CASSVTGFLDYNEQFF
TRBJ1-4 | TRBV2 | CASKGTTNEKLFF
TRBJ2-7 | TRBV19 | CASSIFGGSEQYF
TRBJ2-1 | TRBV5-1 | CASKASRGGRNEQFF
TRBJ2-1 | TRBV29-1 | CSVVAGEQFF
TRBJ2-5 | TRBV7-3 | CASSPHRGWQETQYF
TRBJ1-1 | TRBV30 | CAWSVSREAFF
TRBJ1-5 | TRBV7-8 | CASSFRGPNDQPQHF
TRBJ1-1 | TRBV27 | CASRAGGVGEAFF
TRBJ1-1 | TRBV7-9 | CASSVGTVEAFF
TRBJ1-1 | TRBV4-1 | CASSPYSGGANTEAFF
TRBJ2-1 | TRBV6-6 | CASFKVAGGLYNEQFF
TRBJ1-4 | TRBV7-9 | CASSLEGAEKLFF
TRBJ1-1 | TRBV13 | CASSSQGHVGAFF
TRBJ1-3 | TRBV7-6 | CASSPEPVTSSGNTIYF
TRBJ2-2 | TRBV27 | CASSLARGSGELFF
TRBJ2-7 | TRBV19 | CATMEGVGQYF